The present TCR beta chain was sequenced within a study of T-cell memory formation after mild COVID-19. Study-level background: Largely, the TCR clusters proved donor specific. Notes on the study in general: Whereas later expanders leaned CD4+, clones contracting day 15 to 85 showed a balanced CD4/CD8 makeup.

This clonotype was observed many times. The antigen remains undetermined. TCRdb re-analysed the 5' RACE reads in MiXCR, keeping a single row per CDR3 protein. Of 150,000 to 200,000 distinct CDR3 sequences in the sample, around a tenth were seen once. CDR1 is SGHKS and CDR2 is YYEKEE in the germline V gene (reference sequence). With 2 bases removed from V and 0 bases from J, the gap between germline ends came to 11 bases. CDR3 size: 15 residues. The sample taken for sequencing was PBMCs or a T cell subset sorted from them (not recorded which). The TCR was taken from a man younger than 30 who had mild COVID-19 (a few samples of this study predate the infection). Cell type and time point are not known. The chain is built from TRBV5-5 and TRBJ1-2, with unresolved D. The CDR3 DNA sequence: TGTGCCAGCAGCTTCCTAAACACAGCTAACTATGGCTACACCTTC. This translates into CASSFLNTANYGYTF.